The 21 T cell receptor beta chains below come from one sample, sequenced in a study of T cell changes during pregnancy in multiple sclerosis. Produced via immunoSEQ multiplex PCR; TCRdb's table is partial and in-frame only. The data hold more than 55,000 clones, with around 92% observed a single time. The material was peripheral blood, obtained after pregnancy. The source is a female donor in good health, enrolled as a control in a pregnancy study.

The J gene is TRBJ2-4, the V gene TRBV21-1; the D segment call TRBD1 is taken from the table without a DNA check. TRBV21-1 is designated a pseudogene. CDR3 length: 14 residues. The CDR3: CATQKGQGNRIQYF. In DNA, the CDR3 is TGTGCCACCCAAAAAGGGCAGGGCAATAGAATTCAGTACTTC.

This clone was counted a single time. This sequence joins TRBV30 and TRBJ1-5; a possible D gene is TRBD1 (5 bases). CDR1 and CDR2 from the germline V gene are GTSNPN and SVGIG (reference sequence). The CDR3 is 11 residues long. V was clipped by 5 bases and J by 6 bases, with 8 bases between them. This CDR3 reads CAWGGGQPQHF. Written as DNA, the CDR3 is TGTGCCTGGGGCGGGGGTCAGCCCCAGCATTTT.

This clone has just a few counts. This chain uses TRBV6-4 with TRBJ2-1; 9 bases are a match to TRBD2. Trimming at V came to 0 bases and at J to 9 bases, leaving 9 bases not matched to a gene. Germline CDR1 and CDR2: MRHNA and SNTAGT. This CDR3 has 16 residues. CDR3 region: CASSDSISSGVSEQFF. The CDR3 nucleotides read TGTGCCAGCAGTGACTCGATATCTAGCGGGGTTAGTGAGCAGTTCTTC.

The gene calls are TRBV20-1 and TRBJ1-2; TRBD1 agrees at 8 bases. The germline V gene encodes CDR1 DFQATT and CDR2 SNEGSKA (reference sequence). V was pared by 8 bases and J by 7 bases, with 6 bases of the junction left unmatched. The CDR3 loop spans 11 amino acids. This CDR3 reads CSPAQGGGYTF. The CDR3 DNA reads TGCAGTCCCGCACAGGGGGGTGGCTACACCTTC.

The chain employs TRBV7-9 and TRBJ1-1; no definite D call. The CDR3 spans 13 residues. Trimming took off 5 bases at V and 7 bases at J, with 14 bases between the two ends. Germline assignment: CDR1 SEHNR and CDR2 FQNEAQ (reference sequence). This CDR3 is CASSEEGLVEAFF. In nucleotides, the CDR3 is TGTGCCAGCAGCGAGGAAGGTCTCGTTGAAGCTTTCTTT.

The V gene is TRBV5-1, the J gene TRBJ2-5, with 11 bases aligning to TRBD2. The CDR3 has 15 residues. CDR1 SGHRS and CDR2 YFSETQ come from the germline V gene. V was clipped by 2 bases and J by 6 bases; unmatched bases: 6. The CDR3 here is CASSFFSGGEQTQYF. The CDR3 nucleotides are TGCGCCAGCAGCTTTTTTAGCGGGGGGGAACAGACCCAGTACTTC.

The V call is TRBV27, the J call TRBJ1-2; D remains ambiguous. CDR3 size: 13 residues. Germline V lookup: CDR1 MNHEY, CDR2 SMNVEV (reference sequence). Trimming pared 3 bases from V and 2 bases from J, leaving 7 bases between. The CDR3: CASSFLSNYGYTF. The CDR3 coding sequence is TGTGCCAGCAGTTTTTTAAGCAACTATGGCTACACCTTC.

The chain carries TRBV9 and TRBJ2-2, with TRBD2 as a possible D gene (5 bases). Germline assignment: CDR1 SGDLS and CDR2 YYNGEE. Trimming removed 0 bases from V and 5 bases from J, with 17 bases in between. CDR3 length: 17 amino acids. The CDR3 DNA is TGTGCCAGCAGCGTAGCTGGATGGCGGGTTCCGACCGGGGAGCTGTTTTTT. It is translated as CASSVAGWRVPTGELFF.

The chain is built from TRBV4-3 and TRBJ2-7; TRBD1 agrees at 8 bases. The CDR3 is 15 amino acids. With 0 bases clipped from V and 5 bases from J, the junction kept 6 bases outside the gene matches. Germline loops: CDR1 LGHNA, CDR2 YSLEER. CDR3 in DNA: TGCGCCAGCAGCCAAGATCGCAGGGGGCAGGACGAGCAGTACTTC. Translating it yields CASSQDRRGQDEQYF.

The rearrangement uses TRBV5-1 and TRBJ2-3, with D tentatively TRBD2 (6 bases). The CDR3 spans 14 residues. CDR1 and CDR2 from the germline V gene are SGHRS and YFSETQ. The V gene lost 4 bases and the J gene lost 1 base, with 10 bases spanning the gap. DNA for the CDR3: TGCGCCAGCAGCGAGCGGGTAGGCACAGATACGCAGTATTTT. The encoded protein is CASSERVGTDTQYF.

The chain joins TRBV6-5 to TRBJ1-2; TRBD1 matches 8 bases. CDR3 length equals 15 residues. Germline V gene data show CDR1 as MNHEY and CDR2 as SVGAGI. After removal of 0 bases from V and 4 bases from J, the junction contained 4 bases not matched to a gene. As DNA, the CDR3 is TGTGCCAGCAGTTACTCCCAGGGGGCGTCCTATGGCTACACCTTC. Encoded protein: CASSYSQGASYGYTF.

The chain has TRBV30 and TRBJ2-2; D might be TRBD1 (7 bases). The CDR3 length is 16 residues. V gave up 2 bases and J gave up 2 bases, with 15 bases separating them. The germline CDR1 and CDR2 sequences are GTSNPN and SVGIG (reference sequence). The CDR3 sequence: CAWSLGGQPNTGELFF. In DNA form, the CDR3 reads TGTGCCTGGAGTCTGGGGGGACAGCCTAACACCGGGGAGCTGTTTTTT.

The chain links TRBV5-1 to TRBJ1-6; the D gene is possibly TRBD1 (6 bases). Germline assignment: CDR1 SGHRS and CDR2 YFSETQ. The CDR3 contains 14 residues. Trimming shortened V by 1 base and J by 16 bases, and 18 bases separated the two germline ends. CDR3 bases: TGCGCCAGCAGCTTGATACTCTCGACAGGCACGCTCCACTTT. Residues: CASSLILSTGTLHF.

DNA of the CDR3: TGTGCCAGCAGCCGATCGGGAGCCGGGGAGCTGTTTTTT. Encoded protein: CASSRSGAGELFF. The gene calls are TRBV7-2 and TRBJ2-2; D might be TRBD2 (6 bases). CDR1 and CDR2 (germline): SGHTA, FQGNSA. This CDR3 region has 13 residues. The V and J ends lost 5 bases and 6 bases respectively, with 10 bases between them. The full variable domain, completed using reference TRBV7-2 and TRBJ2-2, is GAGVSQSPSNKVTEKGKDVELRCDPISGHTALYWYRQSLGQGLEFLIYFQGNSAPDKSGLPSDRFSAERTGGSVSTLTIQRTQQEDSAVYLCASSRSGAGELFFGEGSRLTVL.

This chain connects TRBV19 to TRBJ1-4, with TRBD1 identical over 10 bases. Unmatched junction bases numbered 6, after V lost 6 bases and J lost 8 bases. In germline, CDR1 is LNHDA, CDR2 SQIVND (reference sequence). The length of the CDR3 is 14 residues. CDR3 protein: CASRQDRGWEKLFF. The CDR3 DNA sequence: TGTGCCAGTAGGCAGGACAGGGGGTGGGAAAAACTGTTTTTT.

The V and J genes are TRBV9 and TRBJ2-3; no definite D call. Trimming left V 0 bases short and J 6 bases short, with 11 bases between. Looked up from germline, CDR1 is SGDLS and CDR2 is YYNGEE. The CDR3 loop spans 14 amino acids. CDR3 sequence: CASSVGLVMDTQYF. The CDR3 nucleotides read TGTGCCAGCAGCGTAGGTCTAGTTATGGATACGCAGTATTTT.

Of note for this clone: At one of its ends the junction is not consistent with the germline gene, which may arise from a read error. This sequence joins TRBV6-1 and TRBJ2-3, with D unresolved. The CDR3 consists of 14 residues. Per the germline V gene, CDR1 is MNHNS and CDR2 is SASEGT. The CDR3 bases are TGTGCCAGCAAGGTTCCGGTAGGCACAGATACGCGGTATTTT. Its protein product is CASKVPVGTDTRYF.

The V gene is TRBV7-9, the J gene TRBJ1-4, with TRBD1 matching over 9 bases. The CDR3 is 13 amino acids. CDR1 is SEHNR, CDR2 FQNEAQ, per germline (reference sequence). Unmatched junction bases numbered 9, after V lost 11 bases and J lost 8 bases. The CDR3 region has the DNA TGTGCCCTCTCAGGAGGGACAGGGGAAAAACTGTTTTTT. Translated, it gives CALSGGTGEKLFF.

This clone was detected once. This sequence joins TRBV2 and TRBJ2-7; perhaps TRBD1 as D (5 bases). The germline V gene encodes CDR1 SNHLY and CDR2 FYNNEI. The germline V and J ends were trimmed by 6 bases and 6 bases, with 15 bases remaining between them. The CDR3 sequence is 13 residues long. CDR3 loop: CASRGQGSFEQYF. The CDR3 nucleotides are TGTGCCAGCAGGGGGCAGGGTTCGTTCGAGCAGTACTTC.

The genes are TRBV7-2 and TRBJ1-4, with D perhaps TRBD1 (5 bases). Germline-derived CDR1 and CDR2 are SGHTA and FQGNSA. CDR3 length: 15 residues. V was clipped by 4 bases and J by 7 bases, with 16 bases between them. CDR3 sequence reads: CASSSDSGGGEKLFF. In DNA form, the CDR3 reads TGTGCCAGCAGCTCAGACAGCGGGGGGGGTGAAAAACTGTTTTTT.

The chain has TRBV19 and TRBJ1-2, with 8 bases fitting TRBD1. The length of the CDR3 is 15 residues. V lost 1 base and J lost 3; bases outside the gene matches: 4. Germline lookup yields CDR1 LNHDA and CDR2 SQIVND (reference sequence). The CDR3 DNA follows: TGTGCCAGTAGTATAGCAAAGACAGGGGACTATGGCTACACCTTC. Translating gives CASSIAKTGDYGYTF.